This T cell receptor beta chain was captured in a study of cytotoxic CD8 clonotypes in ibrutinib-treated CLL. Study-wide background: Response sampling occurred after a median roughly twelve months of treatment (range 6 to 36). Productive templates averaged approximately 250,000 per sample, and productive rearrangements some 96,000.

The method was immunoSEQ multiplex PCR; TCRdb's version includes in-frame clones alone and lacks a portion of them. The table includes approximately 350,000 clones, about 64% detected once. The sample holds one count of this clone. PBMCs were cryopreserved, and 2 to 2.5 micrograms of genomic DNA from them went into TCR beta libraries. Source: PBMCs, taken after 36 months of ibrutinib treatment. The receptor's source is a human donor with chronic lymphocytic leukemia.

CDR3 sequence reads: CASRQGLAERNEQFF. Written as DNA, the CDR3 is TGTGCCAGCAGACAGGGACTAGCGGAACGCAATGAGCAGTTCTTC. The chain recombines TRBV6-5 with TRBJ2-1; TRBD2 agrees at 11 bases. The germline gives CDR1 MNHEY, CDR2 SVGAGI. The junction had 7 bases not matched to a gene; V was cut back by 6 bases and J by 6 bases. This CDR3 has 15 amino acids.